Listed here are 10 T cell receptor beta chains from one sample, sequenced in a study of vaccination effects on CD4 cells after COVID-19. Repertoires were generated with immunoSEQ multiplex PCR, while TCRdb's copy carries only in-frame clones and drops some. The sample consists of about 59,000 clones, around 82% of them appearing once. Under the ViraFEST assay, PBMC were stimulated with viral peptide pools so that antigen-specific CD4+ T cells expanded. Sequencing was performed afterwards. Once cultured for nine to ten days, the cells underwent separation to obtain CD4+ T cells. Vaccination of participants consisted of two doses of either the BNT162b2 or mRNA-1273 vaccine. The antigens of these receptors remain unknown. The source was CD4+ T cells from PBMCs cultured with HCoV-OC43 spike peptides, collected after COVID-19 vaccination. Sample subset: HCoV-OC43 spike overlapping peptide pool stimulation. The receptors were sampled from a human donor who received a COVID-19 vaccine.

This clone came up a few times. The chain carries TRBV13 and TRBJ1-4, with D possibly matching TRBD1 (5 bases). V lost 5 bases to trimming and J lost 8 bases, with 15 bases between them. Per the germline V gene, CDR1 is PRHDT and CDR2 is FYEKMQ (reference sequence). CDR3 length equals 14 residues. The CDR3 DNA follows: TGTGCCAGCAGCACCCGGACGGGACTAGAAAAACTGTTTTTT. Its protein is CASSTRTGLEKLFF. The whole variable domain, filled in from reference TRBV13 and TRBJ1-4, reads AAGVIQSPRHLIKEKRETATLKCYPIPRHDTVYWYQQGPGQDPQFLISFYEKMQSDKGSIPDRFSAQQFSDYHSELNMSSLELGDSALYFCASSTRTGLEKLFFGSGTQLSVL.

The chain links TRBV7-2 to TRBJ2-3, with 11 bases aligning to TRBD2. V shed 1 base and J 5 bases; nucleotides not matched to a gene: 8. The CDR3 runs to 17 residues. Germline lookup yields CDR1 SGHTA and CDR2 FQGNSA. DNA for the CDR3: TGTGCCAGCAGCTTAGATCGGCTAGCGGGGGGAGGAGATACGCAGTATTTT. This encodes CASSLDRLAGGGDTQYF.

This clone is a singleton in its sample. This chain connects TRBV28 to TRBJ2-1, with 9 bases lining up with TRBD1. The V gene end was trimmed by 2 bases and the J gene end by 1 base; junction bases not matched to a gene: 18. There are 21 residues in the CDR3. From germline, CDR1 is MDHEN and CDR2 SYDVKM. Written as DNA, the CDR3 is TGTGCCAGCAGTTTAGAACCCCCGTTCGGGACAGGGCACCTTTCCTACAATGAGCAGTTCTTC. Its protein is CASSLEPPFGTGHLSYNEQFF.

The chain links TRBV5-6 to TRBJ1-6, with 10 bases matching TRBD1. The CDR3 is 15 amino acids. Unmatched junction bases numbered 2, after V lost 0 bases and J lost 8 bases. The germline V gene encodes CDR1 SGHDT and CDR2 YYEEEE. In nucleotides, the CDR3 is TGTGCCAGCAGCTTGGCCGGGACAGGGGATTCACCCCTCCACTTT. This gives the protein CASSLAGTGDSPLHF.

The chain couples TRBV28 to TRBJ1-5, with TRBD1 matching over 12 bases. J lost 6 bases, V lost 6 bases, and 3 bases had no gene match. CDR3 length: 14 residues. Germline CDR1 and CDR2: MDHEN and SYDVKM. CDR3 residues: CASRGQGAFQPQHF. DNA of the CDR3: TGTGCCAGCAGGGGACAGGGGGCTTTTCAGCCCCAGCATTTT.

The chain employs TRBV19 and TRBJ2-1, with D possibly called TRBD1 or TRBD2 (7 bases each). CDR1 and CDR2 from the germline V gene are LNHDA and SQIVND (reference sequence). This CDR3 is built from 13 residues. V lost 3 bases and J 7 bases, leaving 10 bases between the germline ends. In DNA, the CDR3 is TGTGCCAGTAGTATCAGGGGGGGGAATGAGCAGTTCTTC. Translating it yields CASSIRGGNEQFF.

This rearrangement joins TRBV30 to TRBJ2-5; TRBD2 might be the D (5 bases). V lost 8 bases and J 0 bases, leaving 10 bases between the germline ends. Looked up from germline, CDR1 is GTSNPN and CDR2 is SVGIG (reference sequence). The CDR3 totals 12 residues. The CDR3 protein is CAGLLYQETQYF. DNA of the CDR3: TGTGCCGGACTTCTGTACCAAGAGACCCAGTACTTC.

This clone occurred a few times. V and J are TRBV5-1 and TRBJ2-1; 10 nucleotides match TRBD2. V was pared by 3 bases and J by 1 base, with 13 bases of the junction left unmatched. CDR3 length equals 19 residues. The germline CDR1 and CDR2 sequences are SGHRS and YFSETQ. The CDR3 nucleotides read TGCGCCAGCAGCTCCCAGGGTGTAGCGGGGGGCCGTTCCTACAATGAGCAGTTCTTC. Its translation is CASSSQGVAGGRSYNEQFF.

This rearrangement joins TRBV29-1 to TRBJ1-5, with D perhaps matching TRBD1 (5 bases). In germline, CDR1 is SQVTM, CDR2 ANQGSEA. The CDR3 covers 20 residues. The germline V and J ends were trimmed by 4 bases and 0 bases, with 28 bases remaining between them. In DNA, the CDR3 is TGCAGCGTTGTACCCTGCGTAGGGATAGACAGACAATATAGCAATCAGCCCCAGCATTTT. It is translated as CSVVPCVGIDRQYSNQPQHF.

Only one count was recorded for this clone. The CDR3 region has the DNA TGTGCCAGCAGTGAAGCATGGACAGGGGGCTACTATGGCTACACCTTC. It codes for CASSEAWTGGYYGYTF. The chain is built from TRBV6-1 and TRBJ1-2; 11 bases are a match to TRBD1. V was clipped by 0 bases and J by 3 bases; unmatched bases: 3. The CDR3 contains 16 residues. The germline V gene has CDR1 MNHNS and CDR2 SASEGT.